These 12 T cell receptor beta chains originate from one sample sequenced in a study of T cell repertoires in cytomegalovirus infection. TCRdb re-called the reads through MiXCR, storing one row per CDR3 protein. Of some 300,000 distinct CDR3 sequences in the sample, roughly 9.3% were seen once. The sample comprised PBMCs. These receptors all come from a human donor in good health (CMV status not recorded). Some clones in this sample may be carry-over from other donors' samples.

Many counts were recorded for this clonotype. The chain is built from TRBV19 and TRBJ1-5, with TRBD1 identical over 10 bases. V shed 4 bases and J 6 bases; nucleotides not matched to a gene: 6. This CDR3 has 15 amino acids. Germline lookup yields CDR1 LNHDA and CDR2 SQIVND (reference sequence). This CDR3 is CASSTPGQGSQPQHF. The CDR3 coding sequence is TGTGCCAGTAGTACTCCGGGACAGGGGAGTCAGCCCCAGCATTTT.

The gene calls are TRBV28 and TRBJ2-1; D may be TRBD2 (6 bases). Deletions cut 7 bases from V and 5 bases from J, with 15 bases between. This CDR3 comprises 14 residues. Germline V lookup: CDR1 MDHEN, CDR2 SYDVKM. CDR3 nucleotides: TGTGCCAGCATCACTTGGTGGGGGGACAATGAGCAGTTCTTC. Amino acids: CASITWWGDNEQFF.

This clonotype was counted ten times or more. The gene calls are TRBV4-1 and TRBJ1-5; weak D call: TRBD1 (5 bases). Germline V gives CDR1 MGHRA, CDR2 YSYEKL. The CDR3 spans 18 residues. With 1 base removed from V and 0 bases from J, the gap between germline ends came to 16 bases. CDR3 nucleotide sequence: TGCGCCAGCAGCCAAGGACTGGGGGGGGAATATAGCAATCAGCCCCAGCATTTT. Protein sequence: CASSQGLGGEYSNQPQHF.

This clonotype showed up many times. The V gene is TRBV7-2, the J gene TRBJ1-2, with a tentative D call TRBD1 (5 bases). CDR3 length equals 15 residues. V gave up 0 bases and J gave up 2 bases, with 10 bases separating them. In germline, CDR1 is SGHTA, CDR2 FQGNSA. In nucleotides, the CDR3 is TGTGCCAGCAGCTTAGCGTTGGGACGGAACTATGGCTACACCTTC. As protein: CASSLALGRNYGYTF.

This clonotype was observed a handful of times. V gene TRBV28 combines with J gene TRBJ1-6; D may be TRBD1 (5 bases). The CDR3 has 15 amino acids. The V end was cut by 6 bases, the J end by 9 bases, with 18 bases between. Germline loops: CDR1 MDHEN, CDR2 SYDVKM. DNA for the CDR3: TGTGCCAGCAGAGGGTGGGGGACGTATGGTTCACCCCTCCACTTT. It translates to CASRGWGTYGSPLHF.

This clonotype was picked up many times. The rearrangement uses TRBV28 and TRBJ1-1; a possible D gene is TRBD1 (6 bases). The V end lost 10 bases, the J end lost 1 base, and 13 bases lay between the germline ends. The CDR3 loop spans 13 amino acids. Germline lookup yields CDR1 MDHEN and CDR2 SYDVKM. CDR3 DNA: TGTGCCACCCTACCGACAGGGAACACTGAAGCTTTCTTT. It translates to CATLPTGNTEAFF.

This clonotype came up many times. The chain uses TRBV5-1 and TRBJ2-5, with 8 bases lining up with TRBD2. The CDR3 runs to 16 residues. V lost 4 bases, J lost 2 bases, and 10 bases stayed unmatched. Per germline, CDR1 SGHRS and CDR2 YFSETQ. DNA of the CDR3: TGCGCCAGCAGCCCTTCGACTAGCGCCTTACAAGAGACCCAGTACTTC. It is translated as CASSPSTSALQETQYF.

A few counts support this clonotype. This chain connects TRBV4-2 to TRBJ2-1; no clear D gene. In germline, CDR1 is LGHNA, CDR2 YNFKEQ. The germline V and J ends were trimmed by 1 base and 8 bases, with 9 bases remaining between them. The CDR3 spans 13 residues. CDR3 protein: CASSQVLLDEQFF. The CDR3 DNA sequence: TGTGCCAGCAGCCAAGTCCTGTTAGATGAGCAGTTCTTC.

This clonotype was seen many times. The V and J genes are TRBV5-1 and TRBJ2-2; D is ambiguous. V was cut by 0 bases and J by 7 bases, with 4 bases left in between. The CDR3 has 12 amino acids. Germline CDR1 is SGHRS and CDR2 is YFSETQ. CDR3 residues: CASSLADGELFF. As DNA, the CDR3 is TGCGCCAGCAGCTTGGCGGACGGGGAGCTGTTTTTT.

This clonotype was recorded at least ten times. The V call is TRBV7-3, the J call TRBJ2-5; 9 bases align to TRBD2. The CDR3 runs 15 residues. After removal of 2 bases from V and 1 base from J, the junction contained 2 bases not matched to a gene. CDR1 is SGHTA, CDR2 FQGTGA, per germline. The CDR3 here is CASSLAGGSQETQYF. CDR3 DNA: TGTGCCAGCAGCTTAGCGGGGGGGTCCCAAGAGACCCAGTACTTC.

In this sample, this clonotype turned up many times. The gene calls are TRBV5-6 and TRBJ2-1; D not resolved. Trimming removed 5 bases at V and 0 bases at J, with 12 bases between. This CDR3 region has 15 residues. Germline values: CDR1 SGHDT, CDR2 YYEEEE. DNA of the CDR3: TGTGCCAGCAGGTTTACCCGGAACTCCTACAATGAGCAGTTCTTC. Amino acids: CASRFTRNSYNEQFF. Filled out from reference TRBV5-6 and TRBJ2-1, the complete variable domain reads DAGVTQSPTHLIKTRGQQVTLRCSPKSGHDTVSWYQQALGQGPQFIFQYYEEEERQRGNFPDRFSGHQFPNYSSELNVNALLLGDSALYLCASRFTRNSYNEQFFGPGTRLTVL.

The chain links TRBV20-1 to TRBJ2-1, with D perhaps matching TRBD1 (5 bases). Germline assignment: CDR1 DFQATT and CDR2 SNEGSKA (reference sequence). The CDR3 totals 15 residues. The ends were cut back, 3 bases at V and 2 bases at J, with 14 bases in the middle. CDR3 bases: TGCAGTGCTAGGGCCGGAGACAGCCCCTACAATGAGCAGTTCTTC. Its translation is CSARAGDSPYNEQFF.